This T cell receptor beta chain comes out of a study of shared clonotypes between healthy human individuals. Study-wide background: Researchers assigned three CD4 naive, three CD4 memory, two CD8 naive and one CD8 memory plate to each donor.

CD8 cells classed as naive were CD45RO-negative and positively selected for CCR7, excluding terminally differentiated effector memory CD45RA+ cells. The donor population consisted of healthy HIV-negative adults with no recent acute infections or vaccinations. CDR1 MDHEN and CDR2 SYDVKM come from the germline V gene. V was clipped by 4 bases and J by 1 base, with 19 bases between them. CDR3 length equals 17 residues. Overall study findings and caveats: Among non-shared clonotypes, generation probabilities were lower than among those shared by all four donors.

The data were produced by immunoSEQ multiplex PCR, yet TCRdb's version contains in-frame clones alone and is incomplete. The repertoire has some 2 million clones, about 95% of them found once; the top ten carry approximately 1%. With regard to this clone: Antigen specificity is unknown.

Sample: naive CD8+ T cells sorted from blood. This receptor was obtained from a man younger than 35 in good health. The chain links TRBV28 to TRBJ2-5; perhaps TRBD2 as D (6 bases). CDR3 nucleotide sequence: TGTGCCAGCAGTTCGATCCGTGGAGGGGCCGCCCAAGAGACCCAGTACTTC. Amino acid sequence: CASSSIRGGAAQETQYF.